This TCR beta chain stems from a study of blood T cell repertoires in COVID-19. Study details: The study drew acute and convalescent COVID-19 samples from the United States, Italy and Spain. From T cells, B-cell-depleted T cells, or PBMCs came the material, which was cDNA or gDNA.

The germline CDR1 and CDR2 sequences are SGHAT and FQNNGV. J lost 10 bases, V lost 5 bases, and 4 bases had no gene match. The CDR3 has 14 amino acids. Original analysis: For nucleated cells, counts were estimated from reference gene primer amplification. The assay was immunoSEQ multiplex PCR, and TCRdb's table has in-frame clones only and misses some. V, J and clone size are those of that table, while D and trimming were read from the DNA. The sample carries about 410,000 clones, roughly 88% recorded once. The sequenced material came from peripheral blood. This TCR came from a woman aged 30 to 39 with active or convalescent COVID-19. The V gene is TRBV11-2, the J gene TRBJ2-1, with 14 nucleotides matching TRBD2. DNA of the CDR3: TGTGCCAGCAGCAGCTGGACTAGCGGGGGGGAGCAGTTCTTC. It translates to CASSSWTSGGEQFF. Drawing the rest from reference TRBV11-2 and TRBJ2-1, the complete variable domain is EAGVAQSPRYKIIEKRQSVAFWCNPISGHATLYWYQQILGQGPKLLIQFQNNGVVDDSQLPKDRFSAERLKGVDSTLKIQPAKLEDSAVYLCASSSWTSGGEQFFGPGTRLTVL.